Listed below are T cell receptor beta chains from one sample, sequenced in a study of T cells after yellow fever vaccination. Each CDR3 protein is one row after TCRdb ran MiXCR on the 5' RACE reads. This sample yields 100,000 to 150,000 distinct CDR3 sequences, of which about 7% are seen a single time; roughly 2.5% belongs to the top ten. Sequences were derived from CD4+ T cells sorted from PBMCs, sampled approximately 11 days after the first yellow fever vaccination. The receptors stem from a man aged 18-30 years who received the YFV17D yellow fever vaccine. Each CDR3 is given with its conserved first and last residue. The order of the fields is J gene, V gene, D gene, clone size, CDR3 DNA, CDR3 protein. D genes are given only for firm matches. The listing skips clone size in some rows; elsewhere it reads once, few, many or a size class.

TRBJ2-4 TRBV6-1 TRBD1 many TGTGCCAGCAGTAGCACAGGGGTTTCGAAAAACATTCAGTACTTC CASSSTGVSKNIQYF
TRBJ2-5 TRBV5-1 - many TGCGCCAGCCGGAACGAGGGGGAGACCCAGTACTTC CASRNEGETQYF
TRBJ1-1 TRBV15 - many TGTGCCACCAGCAGAGACCAGGGGCAACGGGCTTTCTTT CATSRDQGQRAFF
TRBJ1-1 TRBV7-9 TRBD1 many TGTGCCAGCAGCCGAGGACAGGTCAACACTGAAGCTTTCTTT CASSRGQVNTEAFF
TRBJ2-5 TRBV7-3 TRBD2 - TGTGCCAGCAGCTTAACGAGCGGGGCGGCGGAGACCCAGTACTTC CASSLTSGAAETQYF
TRBJ1-1 TRBV5-1 - many TGCGCCAGCAGCTTGGCCCCAGGGACCACTGAAGCTTTCTTT CASSLAPGTTEAFF
TRBJ1-2 TRBV5-1 - - TGCGCCAGCAGCGAACGGTATGGCTACACCTTC CASSERYGYTF
TRBJ1-1 TRBV28 - many TGTGCCAGCACTGGAGCGTACATGAACACTGAAGCTTTCTTT CASTGAYMNTEAFF
TRBJ2-3 TRBV11-2 - many TGTGCCAGCAGCGCCCCTGGTCCAGATACGCAGTATTTT CASSAPGPDTQYF
TRBJ2-5 TRBV29-1 TRBD1 - TGCAGCGTGAAACAGGGGTTGCGGGAGACCCAGTACTTC CSVKQGLRETQYF
TRBJ1-2 TRBV6-5 - many TGTGCCAGCAGTGACTCGGACAAAGGCTATGGCTACACCTTC CASSDSDKGYGYTF
TRBJ2-7 TRBV5-1 - many TGCGCCAGCAGCTTGGACAGCGATTCCTACGAGCAGTACTTC CASSLDSDSYEQYF
TRBJ2-1 TRBV20-1 - many TGCAGTGCTAGAGATCCCAGAGGAGCGAGGGGCAATGAGCAGTTCTTC CSARDPRGARGNEQFF
TRBJ1-2 TRBV7-2 - many TGTGCCAGCAGCTCCCGAAGGCAGGGCAGCTCCCTCGTTGGCTACACCTTC CASSSRRQGSSLVGYTF
TRBJ2-1 TRBV5-1 - many TGCGCCAGCGCCGGACAGAGTGAGCAGTTCTTC CASAGQSEQFF
TRBJ1-4 TRBV18 - many TGTGCCAGCTCACCACAGGAGGAAAAACTGTTTTTT CASSPQEEKLFF
TRBJ1-4 TRBV12-3/TRBV12-4 - many TGTGCCAGCAGCAGAGACGGGACAACTAATGAAAAACTGTTTTTT CASSRDGTTNEKLFF
TRBJ2-1 TRBV12-3/TRBV12-4 - many TGTGCCAGCAGTTTTAGCGGAGGGGATGAGCAGTTCTTC CASSFSGGDEQFF
TRBJ1-2 TRBV12-3/TRBV12-4 - - TGTGCCAGCAGTTTAATCGCTTATCTGGGGGGGCGCGTCTATGGCTACACCTTC CASSLIAYLGGRVYGYTF
TRBJ2-2 TRBV20-1 - many TGCAGTGCTAGCAGGTCTTTCCCCACCGGGGAGCTGTTTTTT CSASRSFPTGELFF
TRBJ1-1 TRBV28 - many TGTGCCAGCGTCCGCTGGCTGAACACTGAAGCTTTCTTT CASVRWLNTEAFF
TRBJ2-5 TRBV7-2 - many TGTGCCAGCAGCTTGGACTATCAAGAGACCCAGTACTTC CASSLDYQETQYF
TRBJ1-6 TRBV5-1 TRBD1 many TGCGCCAGCAGCCTCACTCATTCCGGGACAGGGGTAAATTCACCCCTCCACTTT CASSLTHSGTGVNSPLHF
TRBJ2-3 TRBV7-2 - many TGTGCCAGCAGCGCGACTTTCAGGTCGACAGATACGCAGTATTTT CASSATFRSTDTQYF
TRBJ1-1 TRBV12-3/TRBV12-4 - many TGTGCCAGTTTTTCAGGGATCGAAGCTTTCTTT CASFSGIEAFF
TRBJ2-2 TRBV4-2 - many TGTGCCAGCAGCCAAGTACTAGGGGGGCCCGGGGAGCTGTTTTTT CASSQVLGGPGELFF
TRBJ2-4 TRBV7-2 - many TGTGCCAGCTCCGAAGGTCCCAGGGTTACGAACATTCAGTACTTC CASSEGPRVTNIQYF
TRBJ2-1 TRBV6-2/TRBV6-3 - many TGTGCCAGCAGTCTCTGGGTAAACAATGAGCAGTTCTTC CASSLWVNNEQFF